A selection of T cell receptor beta chains follows, all from one sample in a study of breast tumors, draining lymph nodes, adjacent tissues. TCRdb re-called the multiplex PCR reads through MiXCR, storing one row per CDR3 protein. The profile shows some 170,000 distinct CDR3 sequences, approximately 33% of them singletons. Sequenced material: axillary lymph node tissue. These receptors were taken from a female donor with breast cancer. Some clones in this sample may be carry-over from other donors' samples. The CDR3 runs from the conserved cysteine through the conserved F or W. A D gene is named only where the DNA matches it firmly. Clone size is not always given. Where it is, it says once, few, many or a class for expanded clones.

CASSLLSGPNEKLFF	TGCGCCAGCAGCTTGCTATCCGGGCCTAATGAAAAACTGTTTTTT	TRBV5-1	-	-	TRBJ1-4
CASSAHQGHSGNTIYF	TGTGCCAGCAGCGCCCACCAGGGGCACTCTGGAAACACCATATATTTT	TRBV9	-	many	TRBJ1-3
CASSAGLRNQETQYF	TGTGCCAGCAGCGCGGGACTCAGGAACCAAGAGACCCAGTACTTC	TRBV7-2	-	many	TRBJ2-5
CASSLRGTHFTDTQYF	TGTGCCAGCAGCTTGCGCGGGACCCACTTCACAGATACGCAGTATTTT	TRBV7-2	-	many	TRBJ2-3
CASSPSTGGIETQYF	TGTGCCAGCTCACCTTCGACAGGGGGCATTGAGACCCAGTACTTC	TRBV18	TRBD1	many	TRBJ2-5
CASSHVGLVHEQYF	TGTGCCAGCAGTCACGTCGGTCTAGTCCACGAGCAGTACTTC	TRBV6-6	-	many	TRBJ2-7
CASTPLRGKLFF	TGTGCCAGCACCCCCTTGAGGGGAAAACTGTTTTTT	TRBV7-2	-	once	TRBJ1-4
CASSLKGSGQPQHF	TGTGCCAGCAGCTTGAAAGGGTCGGGCCAGCCCCAGCATTTT	TRBV5-6	-	many	TRBJ1-5
CASRGVTGANVLTF	TGTGCCAGCAGAGGAGTGACTGGGGCCAACGTCCTGACTTTC	TRBV25-1	-	-	TRBJ2-6
CASSLAAGPRPYEQYF	TGTGCCAGCAGCTTAGCGGCGGGGCCCAGACCCTACGAGCAGTACTTC	TRBV7-9	-	many	TRBJ2-7
CASSSSVEQYF	TGTGCCAGCAGTTCCTCTGTTGAGCAGTACTTC	TRBV6-2/TRBV6-3	-	many	TRBJ2-7
CASSYSGEQFF	TGTGCCAGCAGTTACTCGGGTGAGCAGTTCTTC	TRBV6-5	-	many	TRBJ2-1
CASSATSGGLVGGELFF	TGTGCCAGCAGCGCCACTAGCGGGGGCCTGGTCGGCGGGGAGCTGTTTTTT	TRBV9	TRBD2	-	TRBJ2-2